These 4 T cell receptor beta chains were sequenced from one sample in a study of cytomegalovirus exposure and HLA in healthy donors. In the PCR, 60 Vbeta and 13 Jbeta primers were used. Profiled with immunoSEQ multiplex PCR; TCRdb holds only in-frame clones, not every one. The sample gives more than 140,000 clones, roughly 80% of which show up once; around 6.2% is in the top ten. The material sequenced was PBMCs. All receptors derive from a man aged 25-45 years in good health and CMV-seropositive.

The V call is TRBV7-8, the J call TRBJ1-5, with a weak D call TRBD1 (5 bases). The CDR3 sequence is 15 residues long. V lost 3 bases and J 0 bases, leaving 9 bases between the germline ends. Germline V lookup: CDR1 SGHVS, CDR2 FQNEAQ. The CDR3 reads CASSLGGRSNQPQHF. The CDR3 DNA reads as TGTGCCAGCAGCTTGGGGGGACGTAGCAATCAGCCCCAGCATTTT. Filled out from reference TRBV7-8 and TRBJ1-5, the complete variable domain reads GAGVSQSPRYKVAKRGQDVALRCDPISGHVSLFWYQQALGQGPEFLTYFQNEAQLDKSGLPSDRFFAERPEGSVSTLKIQRTQQEDSAVYLCASSLGGRSNQPQHFGDGTRLSIL.

The chain couples TRBV5-1 to TRBJ2-3; D possibly corresponds to TRBD1 (5 bases). This CDR3 is built from 15 residues. The V end was cut by 1 base, the J end by 3 bases, with 12 bases between. Germline V CDR1 and CDR2: SGHRS, YFSETQ. The CDR3 here is CASSLLTAETDTQYF. The CDR3 DNA is TGCGCCAGCAGCTTGTTGACAGCAGAAACAGATACGCAGTATTTT. The full variable domain, its missing parts supplied by reference TRBV5-1 and TRBJ2-3, is KAGVTQTPRYLIKTRGQQVTLSCSPISGHRSVSWYQQTPGQGLQFLFEYFSETQRNKGNFPGRFSGRQFSNSRSEMNVSTLELGDSALYLCASSLLTAETDTQYFGPGTRLTVL.

The chain is built from TRBV9 and TRBJ1-6; D is undetermined. In germline, CDR1 is SGDLS, CDR2 YYNGEE. The CDR3 has 13 amino acids. Trimming pared 6 bases from V and 9 bases from J, leaving 13 bases between. In nucleotides, the CDR3 is TGTGCCAGCACCACAGCAGCGGGTTCACCCCTCCACTTT. Its translation: CASTTAAGSPLHF.

The chain recombines TRBV4-3 with TRBJ2-3; 8 bases are a match to TRBD1. Germline V lookup: CDR1 LGHNA, CDR2 YSLEER. V trimming: 1 base; J trimming: 9 bases; junction bases outside the gene matches: 6. The CDR3 loop spans 14 amino acids. The CDR3 nucleotides read TGCGCCAGCAGCCAAGTTGGACAGGGTTGGACGCAGTATTTT. Residues: CASSQVGQGWTQYF.